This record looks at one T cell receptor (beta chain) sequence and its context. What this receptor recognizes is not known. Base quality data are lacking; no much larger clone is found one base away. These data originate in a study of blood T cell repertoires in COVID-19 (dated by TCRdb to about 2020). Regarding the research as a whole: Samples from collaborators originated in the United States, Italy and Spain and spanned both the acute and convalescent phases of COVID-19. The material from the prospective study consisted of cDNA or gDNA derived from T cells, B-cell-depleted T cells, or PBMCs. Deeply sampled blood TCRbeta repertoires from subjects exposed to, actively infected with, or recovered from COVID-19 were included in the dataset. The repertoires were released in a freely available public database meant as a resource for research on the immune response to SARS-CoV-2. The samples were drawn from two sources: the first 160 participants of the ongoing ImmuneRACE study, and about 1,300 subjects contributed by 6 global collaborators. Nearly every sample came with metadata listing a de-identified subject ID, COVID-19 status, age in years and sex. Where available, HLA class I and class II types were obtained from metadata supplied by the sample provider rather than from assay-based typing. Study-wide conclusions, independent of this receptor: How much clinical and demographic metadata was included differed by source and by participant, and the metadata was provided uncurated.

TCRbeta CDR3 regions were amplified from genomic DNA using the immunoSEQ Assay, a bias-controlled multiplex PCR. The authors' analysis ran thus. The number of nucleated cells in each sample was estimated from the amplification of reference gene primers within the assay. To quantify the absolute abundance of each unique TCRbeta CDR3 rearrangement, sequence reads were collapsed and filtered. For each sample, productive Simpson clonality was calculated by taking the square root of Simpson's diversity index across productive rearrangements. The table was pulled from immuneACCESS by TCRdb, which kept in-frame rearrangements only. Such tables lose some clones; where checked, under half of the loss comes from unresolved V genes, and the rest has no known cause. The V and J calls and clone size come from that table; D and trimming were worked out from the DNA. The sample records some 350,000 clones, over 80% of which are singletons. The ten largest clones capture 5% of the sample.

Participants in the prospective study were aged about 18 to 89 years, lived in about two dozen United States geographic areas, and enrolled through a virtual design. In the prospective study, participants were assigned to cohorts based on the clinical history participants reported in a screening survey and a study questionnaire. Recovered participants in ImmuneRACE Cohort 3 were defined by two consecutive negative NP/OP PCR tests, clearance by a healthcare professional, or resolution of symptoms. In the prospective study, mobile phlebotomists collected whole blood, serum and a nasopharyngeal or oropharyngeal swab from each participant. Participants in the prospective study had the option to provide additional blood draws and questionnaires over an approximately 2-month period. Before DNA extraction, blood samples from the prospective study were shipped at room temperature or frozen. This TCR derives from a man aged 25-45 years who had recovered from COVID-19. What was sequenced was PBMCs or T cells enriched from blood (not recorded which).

The CDR3 here reads CASSLGVNSYNSPLHF. In nucleotides, the sequence is TGCGCCAGCAGCTTGGGTGTCAACTCCTATAATTCACCCCTCCACTTT. The chain links TRBV5-1 with TRBJ1-6; the D gene is not confidently resolved. The CDR3 runs 16 residues from the cysteine to the phenylalanine. The read is trimmed to its CDR3 DNA, 48 bases read in frame from base 1. The V end loses 0 bases and the J end loses 0 bases, and a stretch of 7 bases separates them. The germline V gene gives CDR1 as SGHRS and CDR2 as YFSETQ.